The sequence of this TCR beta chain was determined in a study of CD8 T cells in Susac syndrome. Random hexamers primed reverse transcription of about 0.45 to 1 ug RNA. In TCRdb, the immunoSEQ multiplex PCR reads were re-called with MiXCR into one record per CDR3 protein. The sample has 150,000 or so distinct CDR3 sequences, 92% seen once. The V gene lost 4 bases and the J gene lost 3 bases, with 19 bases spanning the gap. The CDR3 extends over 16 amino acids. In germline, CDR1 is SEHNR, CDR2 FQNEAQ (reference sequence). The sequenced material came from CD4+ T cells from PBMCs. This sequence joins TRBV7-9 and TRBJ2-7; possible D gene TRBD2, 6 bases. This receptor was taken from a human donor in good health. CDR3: CASSSIFGGSLYEQYF. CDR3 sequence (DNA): TGTGCCAGCAGCTCCATCTTCGGAGGGTCCCTCTACGAGCAGTACTTC.